This TCR beta chain was captured in a study of T cell responses to AZD1222 COVID-19 vaccine. Study results and limitations: Baseline seropositivity characterized only a handful of AZD1222 recipients.

Germline CDR1 reads ENHRY; CDR2 reads SYGVKD. This CDR3 has 15 residues. The germline V and J ends were trimmed by 2 bases and 1 base, with 11 bases remaining between them. Assay used: immunoSEQ multiplex PCR; TCRdb lists only in-frame clones, some missing. The sample has approximately 150,000 clones; over 90% are singletons. This clone has just one count. What it binds is unknown. The receptor was derived from an adult in good health. The chain recombines TRBV10-3 with TRBJ1-1; possibly TRBD1 for D (6 bases). Sequencing used peripheral blood, obtained on day 0 of AZD1222 vaccination. CDR3 protein: CAISEMGTTNTEAFF. In DNA, the CDR3 is TGTGCCATCAGTGAGATGGGGACAACGAACACTGAAGCTTTCTTT.